A single sample is the source of the 5 T cell receptor beta chains below, sequenced in a study of blood T cell repertoires in COVID-19. Measured with immunoSEQ multiplex PCR; TCRdb has only the in-frame clones, and not every one. Altogether about 380,000 clones are present, roughly 77% being singletons, with the ten largest covering about 1%. Material for sequencing was peripheral blood. All receptors come from a human donor with acute or convalescent COVID-19. The donor label of this sample is uncertain.

Details on this clone: The sample has other DNA sequences that encode this CDR3 too. This chain joins TRBV2 and TRBJ1-6, with 9 positions matching TRBD1. Germline V gene data show CDR1 as SNHLY and CDR2 as FYNNEI. V was clipped by 7 bases and J by 7 bases; unmatched bases: 2. This CDR3 has 13 amino acids. The CDR3 protein is CASKGQGNSPLHF. CDR3 DNA sequence: TGTGCCAGCAAGGGACAGGGAAATTCACCCCTCCACTTT.

This clone was seen a few times. The genes are TRBV2 and TRBJ2-1; D is perhaps TRBD2 (5 bases). V dropped 5 bases and J dropped 0 bases, with 14 bases sitting between them. CDR3 length: 16 amino acids. The V gene's germline CDR1 is SNHLY and CDR2 FYNNEI. This CDR3 reads CASSRLALSSYNEQFF. The CDR3 DNA reads TGTGCCAGCAGTCGGTTAGCGTTAAGCTCCTACAATGAGCAGTTCTTC.

This clone was recorded once. The chain employs TRBV18 and TRBJ1-2; D call uncertain. The germline V and J ends were trimmed by 2 bases and 8 bases, with 12 bases remaining between them. The V gene's germline CDR1 is KGHSH and CDR2 LQKENI. The CDR3 loop spans 13 amino acids. The CDR3 spells CASSPLSREGYTF. DNA of the CDR3: TGTGCCAGCTCACCATTGTCTCGGGAGGGCTACACCTTC. Based on the CDR3 plus reference TRBV18 and TRBJ1-2, the full variable domain is NAGVMQNPRHLVRRRGQEARLRCSPMKGHSHVYWYRQLPEEGLKFMVYLQKENIIDESGMPKERFSAEFPKEGPSILRIQQVVRGDSAAYFCASSPLSREGYTFGSGTRLTVV.

The genes are TRBV5-1 and TRBJ2-7, with D maybe TRBD1 (6 bases). The CDR3 spans 15 residues. Germline V CDR1 and CDR2: SGHRS, YFSETQ. Between the trimmed V and J ends, which lost 4 bases and 3 bases, there was a span of 17 bases. The CDR3 DNA reads TGCGCCAGCAGCCCAACCGCTGGGGGCCTCTACGAGCAGTACTTC. Its translation is CASSPTAGGLYEQYF.

The chain carries TRBV5-5 and TRBJ2-1, with a tentative D call TRBD2 (5 bases). Deletions cut 3 bases from V and 0 bases from J, with 10 bases between. Per the germline V gene, CDR1 is SGHKS and CDR2 is YYEKEE (reference sequence). This CDR3 has 15 amino acids. The CDR3 loop is CASSSKRSSYNEQFF. Here the CDR3 DNA reads TGTGCCAGCAGCTCCAAGCGGTCCTCCTACAATGAGCAGTTCTTC.